This T cell receptor (beta chain) was profiled in a study of blood T cell repertoires in COVID-19. Here immunoSEQ multiplex PCR was the method, and the copy in TCRdb shows in-frame clones only, minus some. The sample lists 360,000 or so clones; about 90% were seen once. J was trimmed by 5 bases and V by 2 bases; bases with no gene match: 6. The CDR3 covers 16 residues. Germline CDR1 and CDR2: LNHDA and SQIVND (reference sequence). The participants were between about 18 and 100 years old and came from 24 US areas. The study recruited exposed participants who had met a COVID-19 case within 2 weeks before entry.

The genes are TRBV19 and TRBJ2-1, with 10 bases fitting TRBD2. This TCR was sampled from a woman in her twenties or thirties who had been exposed to COVID-19. Input material: PBMCs or T cells enriched from blood (not recorded which). The CDR3 DNA follows: TGTGCCAGTAGTATATATCCCGGACTAGCGGACAATGAGCAGTTCTTC. It codes for CASSIYPGLADNEQFF.